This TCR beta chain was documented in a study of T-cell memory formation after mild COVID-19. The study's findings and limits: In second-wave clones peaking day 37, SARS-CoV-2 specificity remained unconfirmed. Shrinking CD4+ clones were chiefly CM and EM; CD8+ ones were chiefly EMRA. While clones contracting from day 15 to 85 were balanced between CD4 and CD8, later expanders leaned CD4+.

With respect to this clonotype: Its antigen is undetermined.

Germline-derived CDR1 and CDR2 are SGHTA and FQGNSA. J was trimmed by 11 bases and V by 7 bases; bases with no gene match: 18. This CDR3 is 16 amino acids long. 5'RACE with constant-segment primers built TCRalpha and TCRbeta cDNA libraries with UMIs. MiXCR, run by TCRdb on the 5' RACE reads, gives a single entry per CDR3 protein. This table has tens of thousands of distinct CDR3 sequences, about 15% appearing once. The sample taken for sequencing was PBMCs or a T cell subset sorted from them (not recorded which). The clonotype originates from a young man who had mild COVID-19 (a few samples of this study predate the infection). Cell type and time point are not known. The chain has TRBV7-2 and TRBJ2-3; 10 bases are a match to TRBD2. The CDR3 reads CASTHPLAGTTWGQYF. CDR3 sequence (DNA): TGTGCCAGCACCCACCCACTAGCGGGGACGACCTGGGGGCAGTATTTT.